This TCR beta chain is from a study of blood T cells in healthy people across ages. Study-level findings and limits: Observed TCR beta diversity per million T cells went down as age went up. This fall followed a roughly linear course with age.

The CDR3 has 12 residues. V lost 3 bases to trimming and J lost 11 bases, with 13 bases between them. PCR was performed a second time for roughly 7 to 12 cycles using a sample-barcoded 5' primer and a J-beta primer mix. A template-switch adaptor with 12 random nucleotides tagged each cDNA molecule. Individual samples furnished no less than 2.5 million CDR3-containing paired-end reads apiece. TCRdb re-called the 5' RACE reads through MiXCR, storing one row per CDR3 protein. The table includes roughly 900,000 distinct CDR3 sequences, around 46% detected once. This clonotype was detected only a few times. Its antigen remains unidentified. Healthy Caucasians from Russia aged about 6 to 90 served as donors.

V is TRBV12-3 or TRBV12-4 and J is TRBJ2-5; D gene unclear. What was sequenced was blood. This clonotype was sampled from a man under 40 in good health. Written as DNA, the CDR3 is TGTGCCAGCAGTTTGTATCGGTACGAACAGTACTTC. It encodes CASSLYRYEQYF.